The sequence of this TCR beta chain was determined in a study of shared clonotypes between healthy human individuals. Study background: Samples came from two female and three male donors aged 18 to 49.

Clones were sequenced by immunoSEQ multiplex PCR, and TCRdb holds only the in-frame ones, with some missing. The data show 2 million to 2.5 million clones, approximately 94% seen once. In this sample, this clone turned up once. This CDR3 contains 16 residues. J gave up 4 bases and V 0 bases, and 5 bases lay outside the gene matches. Per the germline V gene, CDR1 is SGDLS and CDR2 is YYNGEE. This clonotype was sampled from a man between 18 and 35 years old in good health. The J gene is TRBJ2-2, the V gene TRBV9; 8 positions match TRBD1. The specimen sequenced was naive CD4+ T cells sorted from blood. Subset defined: CD45RA+ positively selected. The chain's CDR3 is CASSVGYRGITGELFF. The CDR3 DNA follows: TGTGCCAGCAGCGTAGGCTACAGGGGGATCACCGGGGAGCTGTTTTTT.